Below are 22 T cell receptor beta chains sequenced from a single sample in a study of cytomegalovirus exposure and HLA in healthy donors. PCR amplification relied on 60 Vbeta primers (plus 13 Jbeta primers). The method was immunoSEQ multiplex PCR; TCRdb's version includes in-frame clones alone and lacks a portion of them. The data hold about 100,000 clones, with 76% observed a single time. Sequenced sample: PBMCs. All receptors derive from a man aged 35-49 years in good health and CMV-seronegative.

This clone was detected once. The rearrangement links TRBV5-1 to TRBJ1-1, with D perhaps TRBD1 (6 bases). The CDR3 has 16 amino acids. Deletions cut 0 bases from V and 3 bases from J, with 15 bases between. Per germline, CDR1 SGHRS and CDR2 YFSETQ. CDR3 sequence reads: CASSLAPAGADTEAFF. The CDR3 bases are TGCGCCAGCAGCTTGGCCCCTGCAGGGGCGGACACTGAAGCTTTCTTT.

This chain uses TRBV7-6 with TRBJ2-1; 11 nucleotides line up with TRBD2. CDR3 size: 15 residues. Germline V CDR1 and CDR2: SGHVS, FNYEAQ. V was pared by 1 base and J by 9 bases, with 5 bases of the junction left unmatched. CDR3 loop: CASSLVAGGLSEQFF. CDR3 nucleotide sequence: TGTGCCAGCAGCTTAGTAGCGGGGGGGCTTAGTGAGCAGTTCTTC.

The chain links TRBV7-9 to TRBJ1-1, with TRBD1 matching over 9 bases. CDR3 size: 15 residues. Germline CDR1 reads SEHNR; CDR2 reads FQNEAQ (reference sequence). Losses at the gene ends were 5 bases for V and 4 bases for J; bases not matched to a gene: 8. The chain's CDR3 is CASSLITGGITEAFF. In DNA form, the CDR3 reads TGTGCCAGCAGCCTGATAACAGGGGGCATCACTGAAGCTTTCTTT.

J is TRBJ2-3 and V is TRBV30; 7 bases match TRBD1. The CDR3 runs 15 residues. V shed 1 base, J shed 3 bases, and the junction held 7 bases outside the gene matches. CDR1 GTSNPN and CDR2 SVGIG come from the germline V gene (reference sequence). The CDR3 reads CAWSEGRGITDTQYF. Written as DNA, the CDR3 is TGTGCCTGGAGTGAGGGCAGGGGGATAACAGATACGCAGTATTTT.

The V call is TRBV6-5, the J call TRBJ1-6; 7 bases match TRBD1. The V gene end was trimmed by 5 bases and the J gene end by 8 bases; junction bases not matched to a gene: 6. The germline gives CDR1 MNHEY, CDR2 SVGAGI. CDR3 length: 14 amino acids. CDR3 DNA sequence: TGTGCCAGCAGTAATCGACAGGGCTATTCACCCCTCCACTTT. Its protein product is CASSNRQGYSPLHF.

This clone was seen more than once but under ten times. J is TRBJ1-1 and V is TRBV6-6, with a weak D call TRBD1 (6 bases). The CDR3 loop spans 15 amino acids. The germline V gene encodes CDR1 MNHNY and CDR2 SVGAGI (reference sequence). V was trimmed by 6 bases and J by 0 bases, leaving 14 bases between them. The CDR3: CASRYREHMNTEAFF. The CDR3 nucleotides are TGTGCCAGCAGGTACAGGGAGCACATGAACACTGAAGCTTTCTTT.

This clone was picked up a small number of times. The genes are TRBV7-2 and TRBJ2-5; 12 positions match TRBD2. This CDR3 spans 16 amino acids. Germline V gene lookup returns CDR1 SGHTA and CDR2 FQGNSA. The junction had 8 bases not matched to a gene; V was cut back by 4 bases and J by 5 bases. DNA for the CDR3: TGTGCCAGCAGCTGGATGACTAGCGGGGGTCGGGAGACCCAGTACTTC. Translation gives CASSWMTSGGRETQYF. The whole variable domain, remainder taken from reference TRBV7-2 and TRBJ2-5, is GAGVSQSPSNKVTEKGKDVELRCDPISGHTALYWYRQSLGQGLEFLIYFQGNSAPDKSGLPSDRFSAERTGGSVSTLTIQRTQQEDSAVYLCASSWMTSGGRETQYFGPGTRLLVL.

CDR3 residues: CASSSGDSRGTEAFF. The CDR3 DNA reads TGCGCCAGCAGCTCAGGGGATTCCCGGGGCACTGAAGCTTTCTTT. V is TRBV10-2 and J is TRBJ1-1; D is possibly TRBD1 (6 bases). CDR3 size: 15 residues. Germline-derived CDR1 and CDR2 are WSHSY and SAAADI. V was trimmed by 6 bases and J by 4 bases, leaving 18 bases between them.

The chain recombines TRBV10-3 with TRBJ2-1; 8 bases match TRBD1. CDR1 ENHRY and CDR2 SYGVKD come from the germline V gene. Germline trimming cut 4 bases from V and 4 bases from J; bases unmatched to any gene: 12. This CDR3 is built from 17 residues. In nucleotides, the CDR3 is TGTGCCATCAGTGGAAGCCCGACAGGGGAGAGGTACAATGAGCAGTTCTTC. Its translation is CAISGSPTGERYNEQFF.

The chain employs TRBV2 and TRBJ1-4; D is undetermined. V lost 3 bases, J lost 8 bases, and 22 bases lay in between. Germline-derived CDR1 and CDR2 are SNHLY and FYNNEI. This CDR3 region has 17 residues. CDR3 sequence reads: CASSDGFLGGVGEKLFF. DNA of the CDR3: TGTGCCAGCAGTGACGGTTTTCTCGGAGGTGTGGGCGAAAAACTGTTTTTT.

As regards this clone: One junction end does not reproduce the germline sequence, and a read error may be involved. The V call is TRBV6-5, the J call TRBJ2-7; 8 positions match TRBD1. The CDR3 runs 15 residues. CDR1 and CDR2 (germline): MNHEY, SVGAGI. The CDR3 spells CSSSGTTGATYEQYF. The CDR3 DNA reads TGTTCCAGCTCAGGTACGACAGGGGCCACCTACGAGCAGTACTTC.

The V call is TRBV11-2, the J call TRBJ2-7, with TRBD2 matching 12 bases. With 5 bases clipped from V and 4 bases from J, the junction kept 6 bases outside the gene matches. From germline, CDR1 is SGHAT and CDR2 FQNNGV. CDR3 size: 15 residues. CDR3 coding DNA: TGTGCCAGCAGCCTACCGGGACTAGCGGGTTACGAGCAGTACTTC. Amino acids: CASSLPGLAGYEQYF.

The genes are TRBV5-8 and TRBJ1-4, with a tentative D call TRBD1 (6 bases). This CDR3 is built from 14 residues. Deletions cut 0 bases from V and 3 bases from J, with 6 bases between. In germline, CDR1 is SGHTS, CDR2 YDEGEE. The CDR3 DNA is TGTGCCAGCAGCTTGGGGACAGCTAATGAAAAACTGTTTTTT. As protein: CASSLGTANEKLFF. Full variable domain (rest looked up from reference TRBV5-8 and TRBJ1-4): EAGVTQSPTHLIKTRGQQATLRCSPISGHTSVYWYQQALGLGLQFLLWYDEGEERNRGNFPPRFSGRQFPNYSSELNVNALELEDSALYLCASSLGTANEKLFFGSGTQLSVL.

This rearrangement joins TRBV6-1 to TRBJ2-5; 8 bases fit TRBD1. The CDR3 length is 13 residues. Germline CDR1 MNHNS, CDR2 SASEGT. The V and J ends lost 5 bases and 5 bases, in that order; junction bases with no gene match: 4. The chain's CDR3 is CASSIRDRETQYF. The CDR3 DNA sequence: TGTGCCAGCAGTATCCGGGACAGGGAGACCCAGTACTTC.

The chain carries TRBV5-5 and TRBJ1-2; 9 nucleotides align to TRBD1. Trimming removed 6 bases from V and 7 bases from J; junction bases left unmatched: 13. Germline V CDR1 and CDR2: SGHKS, YYEKEE (reference sequence). The CDR3 contains 15 residues. The CDR3 nucleotides read TGTGCCAGCAACCTTCCCGAACAGGGGGCTCGTGGCTACACCTTC. Translation gives CASNLPEQGARGYTF.

The V call is TRBV7-2, the J call TRBJ2-3, with TRBD2 matching 8 bases. CDR1 and CDR2 (germline): SGHTA, FQGNSA. The CDR3 totals 16 residues. With 1 base clipped from V and 6 bases from J, the junction kept 9 bases outside the gene matches. The CDR3 nucleotides are TGTGCCAGCAGCTTAGTTGGCCTAGCGGGCGTGGATACGCAGTATTTT. It codes for CASSLVGLAGVDTQYF.

This clone was seen a single time. The chain employs TRBV9 and TRBJ2-1, with 11 bases lining up with TRBD2. Trimming at V came to 0 bases and at J to 4 bases, leaving 3 bases not matched to a gene. Germline V CDR1 and CDR2: SGDLS, YYNGEE. CDR3 length: 16 amino acids. CDR3: CASSVAGTSGYNEQFF. CDR3 DNA: TGTGCCAGCAGCGTAGCTGGGACTAGCGGATACAATGAGCAGTTCTTC.

This clone was found once. CDR3 loop: CASSLGTGGTYEQHV. Here the CDR3 DNA reads TGTGCCAGCAGCTTAGGGACAGGGGGAACCTACGAGCAGCACGTC. The chain joins TRBV11-2 to TRBJ2-7, with TRBD1 matching over 10 bases. The CDR3 runs to 15 residues. Germline loops: CDR1 SGHAT, CDR2 FQNNGV.

The chain uses TRBV5-1 and TRBJ2-1; TRBD2 agrees at 8 bases. Unmatched junction bases numbered 6, after V lost 0 bases and J lost 7 bases. This CDR3 has 15 amino acids. Germline V gives CDR1 SGHRS, CDR2 YFSETQ. The CDR3: CASSLDGGARNEQFF. In DNA, the CDR3 is TGCGCCAGCAGCTTGGACGGGGGGGCTAGGAATGAGCAGTTCTTC.

The V and J genes are TRBV5-1 and TRBJ2-2; D not certain. The V gene lost 4 bases and the J gene lost 4 bases, with 11 bases spanning the gap. Germline V gene data show CDR1 as SGHRS and CDR2 as YFSETQ. The CDR3 has 14 residues. The DNA of the CDR3 is TGCGCCAGCAGCAGCCGGGTCGGCACCGGGGAGCTGTTTTTT. It translates to CASSSRVGTGELFF.

The chain combines TRBV7-2 with TRBJ1-5; D is ambiguous. V lost 2 bases, J lost 4 bases, and 12 bases lay in between. This CDR3 contains 15 residues. Germline V lookup: CDR1 SGHTA, CDR2 FQGNSA. CDR3 in amino acids: CASSLSRERNQPQHF. The CDR3, as DNA: TGTGCCAGCAGCTTATCACGGGAGAGGAATCAGCCCCAGCATTTT.

This clone occurred once. The chain recombines TRBV6-6 with TRBJ2-3; TRBD1 is a possible D gene (6 bases). This CDR3 spans 15 amino acids. Germline V lookup: CDR1 MNHNY, CDR2 SVGAGI (reference sequence). V dropped 4 bases and J dropped 2 bases, with 13 bases sitting between them. CDR3 loop: CASSLGQFLTDTQYF. In DNA, the CDR3 is TGTGCCAGCAGTTTAGGACAGTTCCTCACAGATACGCAGTATTTT.